This is a list of T cell receptor beta chains from one sample in a study of blood T cell repertoires in COVID-19. TCRdb keeps only in-frame clones here, not all; method: immunoSEQ multiplex PCR. The sample carries 350,000 or so clones, more than 70% recorded once. Sequenced material: peripheral blood. Receptors originate from a woman between 25 and 40 years old with COVID-19, enrolled during active disease. Both conserved end residues are part of each CDR3. D genes are given only for firm matches. Expanded clones get a size class; other rows say once, few or many, or leave the size out.

v_call	d_call	j_call	clone_size	cdr3_nt	cdr3_aa
TRBV18	-	TRBJ2-2	-	TGTGCCAGCTCACCGGACCGGCTAGCTCGGGCGTCCGGGGAGCTGTTTTTT	CASSPDRLARASGELFF
TRBV19	-	TRBJ1-2	once	TGTGCCAGTACTTCCCTCACTCGCTATGGCTACACCTTC	CASTSLTRYGYTF
TRBV7-2	TRBD1	TRBJ1-1	-	TGTGCCAGCAGCTTAGTTCCGGGACAGGGCTCTGAAGCTTTCTTT	CASSLVPGQGSEAFF
TRBV5-5	-	TRBJ1-1	-	TGTGCCAGCAGCTTGGCAGGGGACACTGAAGCTTTCTTT	CASSLAGDTEAFF
TRBV19	-	TRBJ1-2	few	TGTGCCAGTAGTATCAACAGTCCATATGGCTACACCTTC	CASSINSPYGYTF
TRBV5-4	-	TRBJ1-1	-	TGTGCCAGCAGGTCGACTGGGACACCCGTTGAAGCTTTCTTT	CASRSTGTPVEAFF
TRBV12-3/TRBV12-4	-	TRBJ2-2	-	TGTGCCAGCAGTCTACACACCGGGGAGCTGTTTTTT	CASSLHTGELFF
TRBV28	-	TRBJ1-1	once	TGTGCCAGCAGTCTTGGGGTTGGGAGCACTGAAGCTTTCTTT	CASSLGVGSTEAFF
TRBV9	-	TRBJ1-1	-	TGTGCCAGCAGCGTAGTGGGGGGTATCACTGAAGCTTTCTTT	CASSVVGGITEAFF
TRBV24-1	-	TRBJ1-6	-	TGTGCCACCAGTGATTTGTCAGGGTCACCCCTCCACTTT	CATSDLSGSPLHF
TRBV19	-	TRBJ2-7	-	TGTGCCATCCAAGGGAGTGACTTC	CAIQGSDF
TRBV30	TRBD1	TRBJ2-3	-	TGTGCCTCCAGACAGGGGGGCTACACAGATACGCAGTATTTT	CASRQGGYTDTQYF
TRBV4-1	TRBD2	TRBJ2-3	-	TGCGCCAGCAGCCCGCCCGGGACTAGCGGGGGGTTAGATACGCAGTATTTT	CASSPPGTSGGLDTQYF
TRBV5-1	-	TRBJ1-1	-	TGCGCCAGCAGCTTTGGACACCGGAACACTGAAGCTTTCTTT	CASSFGHRNTEAFF
TRBV29-1	-	TRBJ1-1	-	TGCAGCGTGGGACAAATGAACACTGAAGCTTTCTTT	CSVGQMNTEAFF
TRBV6-5	TRBD1	TRBJ1-3	-	TGTGCCAGCGGCCCGATGGACAGGGCTGGAAACACCATATATTTT	CASGPMDRAGNTIYF
TRBV5-4	TRBD1	TRBJ1-6	-	TGTGCCACCAGGACAGGCTCTCCAAGCTCCTATAATTCACCCCTCCACTTT	CATRTGSPSSYNSPLHF
TRBV7-6	-	TRBJ2-3	-	TGTGCCAGCAGCTTCATGAGGACAGAGAGCACAGATACGCAGTATTTT	CASSFMRTESTDTQYF
TRBV5-4	TRBD2	TRBJ2-5	many	TGTGCCAGCAGACGTGACTTGACTAGCGGGGGACAAGAGACCCAGTACTTC	CASRRDLTSGGQETQYF
TRBV19	-	TRBJ1-1	-	TGTGCCAGTATCAAGCAGGGTAGCACTGAAGCTTTCTTT	CASIKQGSTEAFF
TRBV3-1/TRBV3-2	TRBD2	TRBJ2-3	-	TGTGCCAGCAGCCAAGCGCGGGGGGGCACAGATACGCAGTATTTT	CASSQARGGTDTQYF
TRBV7-8	TRBD1	TRBJ1-4	once	TGTGCCAGCAGCTTAGCTGGACAGGGCTTGGGAAAACTGTTTTTT	CASSLAGQGLGKLFF
TRBV24-1	TRBD1	TRBJ1-2	-	TGTGCCACCAGTGACCCGACAGGGAACTATGGCTACACCTTC	CATSDPTGNYGYTF
TRBV24-1	-	TRBJ2-7	-	TGTGCCCCTTTGAGCTACGAGCAGTACTTC	CAPLSYEQYF
TRBV4-1	-	TRBJ1-1	-	TGCGCCAGCAGCCAACATCTGGGTTGGGCGAACACTGAAGCTTTCTTT	CASSQHLGWANTEAFF
TRBV6-5	-	TRBJ1-6	medium-sized	TGTGCCAGCAGTTACTCCTCAGGGAATAATTCACCCCTCCACTTT	CASSYSSGNNSPLHF
TRBV18	-	TRBJ1-5	-	TGTGCCAGCTCACAGACAGGAACCATCAATCAGCCCCAGCATTTT	CASSQTGTINQPQHF
TRBV18	TRBD1	TRBJ1-4	-	TGTGCCAGCTCAACGCTACAGGGGGGGACCCTTAATGAAAAACTGTTTTTT	CASSTLQGGTLNEKLFF
TRBV12-5	TRBD1	TRBJ2-1	-	TGTGCTAGTGGTTTAGGACAGGGTCGGGAGCAGTTCTTC	CASGLGQGREQFF
TRBV27	TRBD2	TRBJ2-3	-	TGTGCCAGCAGCATCCTAGCGGGATACACAGATACGCAGTATTTT	CASSILAGYTDTQYF
TRBV5-6	-	TRBJ1-2	once	TGTGCCAGCAGCGCAGACGGGGGCTACACCTTC	CASSADGGYTF
TRBV5-4	TRBD1	TRBJ2-2	-	TGTGCCAGCAGCTCACCCTACCTGACAGGGGGCACCGGGGAGCTGTTTTTT	CASSSPYLTGGTGELFF
TRBV5-1	TRBD1	TRBJ1-2	-	TGCGCCAGCAGCTTTGGACAGGGGGAAAATGGCTACACCTTC	CASSFGQGENGYTF
TRBV14	-	TRBJ2-4	once	TGTGCCAGCAGCCGAGGACTCCTAAGCAAAAACATTCAGTACTTC	CASSRGLLSKNIQYF
TRBV7-2	TRBD2	TRBJ2-3	few	TGTGCCAGCAGCGGTCTAGCGGGGGCCCCAGATACGCAGTATTTT	CASSGLAGAPDTQYF
TRBV6-4	TRBD1	TRBJ1-3	-	TGTGCCAGCAACCCCGGGACAGGGACCCTATTTGAAGGAAACACCATATATTTT	CASNPGTGTLFEGNTIYF
TRBV7-9	TRBD2	TRBJ2-3	-	TGTGCCAGCAGCTTAGATTTAGCGGGGACGGGGCAGTATTTT	CASSLDLAGTGQYF
TRBV7-9	TRBD1	TRBJ1-2	-	TGTGCCAGCAGCGGACAGGGGAAGAGTGGCTACACCTTC	CASSGQGKSGYTF
TRBV14	-	TRBJ1-2	-	TGTGCCAGCAGCCAGGGGACTACTAACTATGGCTACACCTTC	CASSQGTTNYGYTF
TRBV5-1	-	TRBJ1-6	-	TGCGCCAACAAACTCGGGAGCTCCTATAATTCACCCCTCCACTTT	CANKLGSSYNSPLHF
TRBV16	-	TRBJ2-3	-	TGTGCCAGCAGCCAATCACGGGTTAGCACAGATACGCAGTATTTT	CASSQSRVSTDTQYF
TRBV19	TRBD1	TRBJ1-2	-	TGTGCCAGTAAGTCCTCGGGACAGGGGCCGGATGGCTACACCTTC	CASKSSGQGPDGYTF
TRBV5-4	TRBD1	TRBJ2-1	-	TGTGCCAGCAGATCTACAGGGGGCTATCCAAATGAGCAGTTCTTC	CASRSTGGYPNEQFF
TRBV15	-	TRBJ1-2	-	TGTGCCACCAGCAGAGACAGGGGACCGAATGGCTACACCTTC	CATSRDRGPNGYTF
TRBV28	TRBD1	TRBJ1-2	-	TGTGCCAGCAGGGCCCGACAGGGGGCTGGTTATGGCTACACCTTC	CASRARQGAGYGYTF
TRBV28	-	TRBJ1-6	once	TGTGCCAGCAGTGAAAGAACAGGGACCCTCCACTTT	CASSERTGTLHF
TRBV7-2	-	TRBJ1-2	-	TGTGCCAGCAGCCCCGAAGTGTCGGTCCTAAACTATGGCTACACCTTC	CASSPEVSVLNYGYTF
TRBV4-3	TRBD2	TRBJ2-7	-	TGCGCCAGCAGCCAAATGCCGCTTAGCGGGGATCCCTACGAGCAGTACTTC	CASSQMPLSGDPYEQYF
TRBV19	TRBD1	TRBJ1-3	-	TGTGCCAGCACAACCGACAGGGCTGGAAACACCATATATTTT	CASTTDRAGNTIYF
TRBV7-9	TRBD1	TRBJ2-2	-	TGTGCCAGCAGTACTCCCAGGGGGCGAACCGGGGAGCTGTTTTTT	CASSTPRGRTGELFF
TRBV7-9	TRBD2	TRBJ2-2	-	TGTGCCAGCAGCGGAGAGGGACTAATGGGGACCGGGGAGCTGTTTTTT	CASSGEGLMGTGELFF
TRBV5-1	-	TRBJ2-7	-	TGCGCCAGCAGTTTGGTGGGGGCGCCCGAGCAGTACTTC	CASSLVGAPEQYF
TRBV7-6	-	TRBJ1-3	few	TGTGCCAGCAGCTTATCTTATGGAAACACCATATATTTT	CASSLSYGNTIYF